This T cell receptor (beta chain) appears in the sequencing data of a study of early T cells in non-severe SARS-CoV-2 infection. Study observations and caveats: The study's VDJdb matching favored anti-spike CD8 responses and missed private and CD4 specificities.

This clonotype was detected ten times or more. Antigen specificity is unknown. The CDR3 is made up of 14 amino acids. V lost 1 base to trimming and J lost 5 bases, with 9 bases between them. Germline assignment: CDR1 SGHRS and CDR2 YFSETQ. Unique molecular identifiers tagged individual cDNA molecules. Each CDR3 protein is one row after TCRdb ran MiXCR on the 5' RACE reads. The table has about 92,000 distinct CDR3 sequences, approximately 15% seen once. The clonotype comes from an adult who was a healthcare worker with PCR-confirmed SARS-CoV-2 infection or an uninfected control (not recorded which). The chain employs TRBV5-1 and TRBJ2-2; a weak D match, TRBD2 (5 bases). Source material: whole blood. CDR3 region: CASSLNGNTGELFF. The CDR3 DNA reads TGCGCCAGCAGCTTGAACGGGAATACCGGGGAGCTGTTTTTT. Supplemented by reference TRBV5-1 and TRBJ2-2, the full variable domain reads KAGVTQTPRYLIKTRGQQVTLSCSPISGHRSVSWYQQTPGQGLQFLFEYFSETQRNKGNFPGRFSGRQFSNSRSEMNVSTLELGDSALYLCASSLNGNTGELFFGEGSRLTVL.